Included here is one T cell receptor (beta chain) sequence, with context. There is no known antigen for this receptor. Base qualities are not at hand, and no much larger clone is one base apart. TCRbeta CDR3 regions were amplified from genomic DNA using the immunoSEQ Assay, a bias-controlled multiplex PCR. The study's own analysis went as follows. Within the assay, amplification of reference gene primers was used to estimate how many nucleated cells each sample contained. Sequence reads were collapsed and filtered to measure the absolute abundance of every unique TCRbeta CDR3 rearrangement. For each sample, productive Simpson clonality was calculated as the square root of Simpson's diversity index over productive rearrangements. TCRdb provides this immuneACCESS table in a form limited to in-frame rearrangements. Some clones are lacking; in checked studies, under half of them reflect an unresolved V gene, and why the rest are absent is not known. That table furnishes V, J and clone size, whereas the DNA furnished D and trimming. The sample has 150,000 to 200,000 clones on record, roughly four fifths of them singletons. Of the sample, roughly a tenth falls within the top ten clones.

The record originates from a study of blood T cell repertoires in COVID-19 (dated by TCRdb to between 2020 and 2021). Looking at the study overall: The collaborator samples originated in the United States, Italy and Spain and spanned the acute and convalescent phases of COVID-19. Samples came from the ongoing ImmuneRACE study (first 160 participants) plus 1,254 subjects from 6 global collaborators. HLA class I and class II types, where available, came from metadata supplied by the sample provider rather than from assay-based typing. The repertoires were made available in a free public database intended to serve as a resource for research on the immune response to SARS-CoV-2. The dataset comprised deeply sampled blood TCRbeta repertoires from subjects exposed to, actively infected with, or recovered from COVID-19. Nearly every sample came with metadata listing a de-identified subject ID, COVID-19 status, age in years and sex. The material from the prospective study consisted of cDNA or gDNA derived from T cells, B-cell-depleted T cells, or PBMCs. Broader findings and caveats from the paper: How much clinical and demographic metadata was included differed by source and by participant, and the metadata was provided uncurated.

CDR1 and CDR2, looked up from the germline V gene (reference sequence), are DFQATT and SNEGSKA. Counted from cysteine to phenylalanine, this CDR3 has 15 amino acids. Only the CDR3 region is kept as DNA, spanning 45 bases read in frame from base 1. V loses 3 bases at its end and J loses 4 bases; junction bases beyond the gene matches: 9. Collaborating institutions collected whole blood in K2EDTA tubes following their own protocols. For TCRbeta analysis, collaborators shipped samples in one of three forms: frozen whole blood, isolated PBMCs, or DNA extracted from either of those sample types. The TCR sequence derives from a human donor in a cohort sampled during active COVID-19. Rearrangement joined TRBV20-1 to TRBJ1-2; 9 of the junction bases match TRBD1. Sequencing input: peripheral blood. The DNA sequence is as follows: TGCAGTGCTAGTGTATGGACAGGGGTTCCCTATGGCTACACCTTC. Its product reads: CSASVWTGVPYGYTF.